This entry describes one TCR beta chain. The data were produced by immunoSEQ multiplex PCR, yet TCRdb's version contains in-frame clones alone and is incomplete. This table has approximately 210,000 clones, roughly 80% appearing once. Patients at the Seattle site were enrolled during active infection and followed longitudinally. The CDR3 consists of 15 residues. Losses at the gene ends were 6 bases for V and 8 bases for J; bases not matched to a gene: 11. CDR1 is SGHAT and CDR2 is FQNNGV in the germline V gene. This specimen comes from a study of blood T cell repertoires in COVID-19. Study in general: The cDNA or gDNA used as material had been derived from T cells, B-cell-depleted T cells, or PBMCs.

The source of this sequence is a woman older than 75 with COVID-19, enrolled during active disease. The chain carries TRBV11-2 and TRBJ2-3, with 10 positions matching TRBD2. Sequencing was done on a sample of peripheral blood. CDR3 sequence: CASRRSGRGLVTQYF. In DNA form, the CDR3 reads TGTGCCAGCAGGAGGAGCGGGAGGGGGTTGGTTACGCAGTATTTT.